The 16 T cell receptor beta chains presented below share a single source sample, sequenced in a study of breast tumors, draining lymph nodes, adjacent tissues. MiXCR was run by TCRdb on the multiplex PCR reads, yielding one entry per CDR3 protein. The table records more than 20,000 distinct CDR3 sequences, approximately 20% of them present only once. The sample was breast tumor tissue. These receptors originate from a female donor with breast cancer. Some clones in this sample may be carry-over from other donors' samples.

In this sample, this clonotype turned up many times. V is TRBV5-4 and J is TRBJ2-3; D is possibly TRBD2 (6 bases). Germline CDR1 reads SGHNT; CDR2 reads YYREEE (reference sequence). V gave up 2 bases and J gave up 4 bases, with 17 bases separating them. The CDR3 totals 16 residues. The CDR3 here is CASSFGGPIGSDTQYF. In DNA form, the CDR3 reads TGTGCCAGCAGCTTCGGGGGACCTATCGGCTCAGATACGCAGTATTTT.

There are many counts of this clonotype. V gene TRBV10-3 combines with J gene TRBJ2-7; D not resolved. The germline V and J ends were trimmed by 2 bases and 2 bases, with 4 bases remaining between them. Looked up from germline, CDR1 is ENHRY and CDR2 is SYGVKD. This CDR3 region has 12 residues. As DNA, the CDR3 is TGTGCCATCAGTGAGACCACCTACGAGCAGTACTTC. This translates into CAISETTYEQYF.

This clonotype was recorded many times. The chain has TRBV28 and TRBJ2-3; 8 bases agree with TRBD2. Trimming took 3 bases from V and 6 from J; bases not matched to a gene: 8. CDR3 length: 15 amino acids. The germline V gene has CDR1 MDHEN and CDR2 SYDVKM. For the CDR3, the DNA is TGTGCCAGCAGTTTGGACCGGGGGGGACGGGATACGCAGTATTTT. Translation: CASSLDRGGRDTQYF.

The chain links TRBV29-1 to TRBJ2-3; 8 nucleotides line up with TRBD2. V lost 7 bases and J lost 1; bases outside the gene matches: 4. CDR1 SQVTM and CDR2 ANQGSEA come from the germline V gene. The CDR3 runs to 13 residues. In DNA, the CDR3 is TGCAGCGCCGGGGGGGGAGGCACAGATACGCAGTATTTT. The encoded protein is CSAGGGGTDTQYF.

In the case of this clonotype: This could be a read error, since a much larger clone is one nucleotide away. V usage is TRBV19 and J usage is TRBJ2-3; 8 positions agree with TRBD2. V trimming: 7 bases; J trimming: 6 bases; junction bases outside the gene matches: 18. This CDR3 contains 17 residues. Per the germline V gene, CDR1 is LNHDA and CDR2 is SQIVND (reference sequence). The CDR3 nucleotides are TGTGCCAGTACCCAGAGCCTAGCGGGCCCCGGAGGGGATACGCAGTATTTT. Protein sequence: CASTQSLAGPGGDTQYF.

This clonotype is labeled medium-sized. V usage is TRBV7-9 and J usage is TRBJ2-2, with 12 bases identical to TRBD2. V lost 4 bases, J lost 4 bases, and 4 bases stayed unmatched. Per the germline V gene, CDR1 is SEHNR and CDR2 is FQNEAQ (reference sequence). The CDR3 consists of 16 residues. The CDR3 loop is CASSSLAGGGTGELFF. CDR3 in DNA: TGTGCCAGCAGCTCCCTAGCGGGAGGGGGCACCGGGGAGCTGTTTTTT.

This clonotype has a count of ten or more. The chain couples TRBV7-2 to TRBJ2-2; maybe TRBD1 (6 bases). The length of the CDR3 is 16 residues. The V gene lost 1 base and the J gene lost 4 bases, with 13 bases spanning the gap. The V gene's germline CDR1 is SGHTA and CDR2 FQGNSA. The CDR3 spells CASSLVPVGATGELFF. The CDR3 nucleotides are TGTGCCAGCAGCTTAGTTCCGGTGGGGGCCACCGGGGAGCTGTTTTTT.

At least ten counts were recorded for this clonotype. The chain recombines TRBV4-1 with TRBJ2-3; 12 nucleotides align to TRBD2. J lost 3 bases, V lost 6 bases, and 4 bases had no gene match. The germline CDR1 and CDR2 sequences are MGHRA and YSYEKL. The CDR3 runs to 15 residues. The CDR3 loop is CASRLAGGGTDTQYF. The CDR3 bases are TGCGCCAGCAGACTAGCGGGGGGAGGGACAGATACGCAGTATTTT.

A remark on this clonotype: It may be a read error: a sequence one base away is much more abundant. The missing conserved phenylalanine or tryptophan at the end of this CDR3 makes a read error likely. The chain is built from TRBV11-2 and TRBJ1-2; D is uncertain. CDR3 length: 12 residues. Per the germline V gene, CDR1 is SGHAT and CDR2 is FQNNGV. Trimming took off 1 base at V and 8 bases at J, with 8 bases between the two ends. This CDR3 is CASSLAPYGYTL. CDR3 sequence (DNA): TGTGCCAGCAGCTTAGCCCCCTACGGCTACACCCTC.

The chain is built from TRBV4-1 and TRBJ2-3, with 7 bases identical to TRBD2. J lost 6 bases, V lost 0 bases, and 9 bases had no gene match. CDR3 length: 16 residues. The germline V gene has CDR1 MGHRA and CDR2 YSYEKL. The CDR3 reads CASSQDQSTGGDTQYF. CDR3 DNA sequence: TGCGCCAGCAGCCAAGACCAATCGACCGGGGGGGATACGCAGTATTTT.

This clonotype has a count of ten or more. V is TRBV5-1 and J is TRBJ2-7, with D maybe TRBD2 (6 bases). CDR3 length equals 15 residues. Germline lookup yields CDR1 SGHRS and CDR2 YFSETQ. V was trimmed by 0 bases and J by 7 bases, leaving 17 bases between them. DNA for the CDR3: TGCGCCAGCAGCTTGGGGGTCGACGGGGGAGAAGAGCAGTACTTC. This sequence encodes CASSLGVDGGEEQYF.

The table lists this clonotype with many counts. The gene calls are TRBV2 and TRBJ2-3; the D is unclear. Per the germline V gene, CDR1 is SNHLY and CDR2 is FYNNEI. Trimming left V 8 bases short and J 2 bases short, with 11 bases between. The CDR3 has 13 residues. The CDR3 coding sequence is TGTGCCAGCGTCCCTACGAACACAGATACGCAGTATTTT. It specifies CASVPTNTDTQYF.

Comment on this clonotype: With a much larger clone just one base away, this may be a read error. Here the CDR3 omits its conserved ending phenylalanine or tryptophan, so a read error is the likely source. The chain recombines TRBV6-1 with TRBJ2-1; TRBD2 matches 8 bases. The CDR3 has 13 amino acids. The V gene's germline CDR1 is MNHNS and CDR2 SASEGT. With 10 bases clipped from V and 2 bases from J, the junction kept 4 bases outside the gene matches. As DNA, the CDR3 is TGTGCCACTACAGCGGGAGCCTACAATGAGCAGTTCCTC. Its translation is CATTAGAYNEQFL.

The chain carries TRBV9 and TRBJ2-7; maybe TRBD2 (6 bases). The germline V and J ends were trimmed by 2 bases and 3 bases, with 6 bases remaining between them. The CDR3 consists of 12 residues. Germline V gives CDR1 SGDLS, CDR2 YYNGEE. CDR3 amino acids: CASSVGGYEQYF. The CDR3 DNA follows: TGTGCCAGCAGCGTCGGGGGCTACGAGCAGTACTTC.

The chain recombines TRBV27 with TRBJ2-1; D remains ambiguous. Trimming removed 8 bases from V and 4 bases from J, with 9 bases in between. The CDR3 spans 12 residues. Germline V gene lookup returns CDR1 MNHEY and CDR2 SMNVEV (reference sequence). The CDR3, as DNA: TGTGCCAGCCGTAGTCGGTACAATGAGCAGTTCTTC. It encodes CASRSRYNEQFF.

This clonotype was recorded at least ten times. The CDR3 is CASSLRTSGTAYEQYF. The CDR3 DNA reads as TGCGCCAGCAGCTTAAGGACTAGCGGGACTGCCTACGAGCAGTACTTC. The chain recombines TRBV5-1 with TRBJ2-7; 12 bases agree with TRBD2. The CDR3 covers 16 residues. Germline values: CDR1 SGHRS, CDR2 YFSETQ. Trimming at V came to 2 bases and at J to 2 bases, leaving 5 bases not matched to a gene.